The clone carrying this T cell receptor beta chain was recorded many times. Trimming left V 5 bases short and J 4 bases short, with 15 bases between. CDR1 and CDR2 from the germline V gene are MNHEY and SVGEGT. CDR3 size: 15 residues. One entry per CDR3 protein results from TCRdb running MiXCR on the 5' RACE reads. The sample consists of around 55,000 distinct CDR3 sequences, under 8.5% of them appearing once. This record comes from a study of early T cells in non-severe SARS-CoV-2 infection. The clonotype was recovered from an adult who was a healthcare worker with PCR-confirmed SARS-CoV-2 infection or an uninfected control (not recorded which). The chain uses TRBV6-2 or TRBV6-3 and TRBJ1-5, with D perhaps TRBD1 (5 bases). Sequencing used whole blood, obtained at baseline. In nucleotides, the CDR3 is TGTGCCAGCAGTAGCAGGGTTTTTGAGAATCAGCCCCAGCATTTT. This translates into CASSSRVFENQPQHF.